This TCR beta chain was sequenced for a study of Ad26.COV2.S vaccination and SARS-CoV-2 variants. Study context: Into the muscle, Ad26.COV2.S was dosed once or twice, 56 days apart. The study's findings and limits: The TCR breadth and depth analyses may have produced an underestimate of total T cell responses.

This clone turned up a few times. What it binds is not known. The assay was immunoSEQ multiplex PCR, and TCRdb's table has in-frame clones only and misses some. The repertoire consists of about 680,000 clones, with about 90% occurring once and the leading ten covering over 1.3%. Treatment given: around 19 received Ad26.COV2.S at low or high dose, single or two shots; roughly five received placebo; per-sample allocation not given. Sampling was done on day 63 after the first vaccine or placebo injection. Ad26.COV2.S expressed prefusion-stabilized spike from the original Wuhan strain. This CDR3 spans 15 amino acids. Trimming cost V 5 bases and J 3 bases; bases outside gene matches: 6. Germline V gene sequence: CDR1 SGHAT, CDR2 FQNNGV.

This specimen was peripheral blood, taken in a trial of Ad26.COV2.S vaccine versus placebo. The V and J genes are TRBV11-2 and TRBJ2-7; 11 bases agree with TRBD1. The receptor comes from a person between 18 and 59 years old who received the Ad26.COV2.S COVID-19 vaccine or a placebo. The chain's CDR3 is CASSPGTGGSYEQYF. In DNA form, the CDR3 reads TGTGCCAGCAGCCCAGGGACAGGGGGAAGCTACGAGCAGTACTTC.